Shown below are 14 T cell receptor beta chains from a single sample sequenced in a study of a mutant IDH1 vaccine in newly diagnosed glioma. Antigens for these TCRs are unknown. Time point specified: week 35, safety follow-up. Doses comprised 300 ug of mutant IDH1 20-mer peptide each, plus topical imiquimod. TCRdb's table, derived via immunoSEQ multiplex PCR, lists solely in-frame clones and lacks some. The table includes about 42,000 clones, roughly 80% detected once. The sample consisted of PBMCs, taken from a glioma patient whose treatment included an IDH1 peptide vaccine. These receptors all stem from a woman in her fifties or sixties with glioma.

V usage is TRBV19 and J usage is TRBJ1-2, with TRBD1 matching over 8 bases. The germline CDR1 and CDR2 sequences are LNHDA and SQIVND (reference sequence). CDR3 length: 16 residues. With 6 bases clipped from V and 8 bases from J, the junction kept 17 bases outside the gene matches. The CDR3 here is CASRRLFTGGMDGYTF. CDR3 coding DNA: TGTGCCAGTAGGCGATTGTTCACAGGGGGAATGGACGGCTACACCTTC.

CDR3 amino acids: CASGLTLGMYEQYF. In DNA form, the CDR3 reads TGCGCCAGCGGCCTGACGTTGGGCATGTACGAGCAGTACTTC. V is TRBV5-1 and J is TRBJ2-7; D is unclear. The CDR3 sequence is 14 residues long. Trimming pared 7 bases from V and 4 bases from J, leaving 18 bases between. Germline V gene data show CDR1 as SGHRS and CDR2 as YFSETQ.

DNA of the CDR3: TGTGCCAGCAGCTTGGCCAAGGATAGCAATCAGCCCCAGCATTTT. Translating it yields CASSLAKDSNQPQHF. The chain is built from TRBV7-9 and TRBJ1-5, with unresolved D. Germline V gene lookup returns CDR1 SEHNR and CDR2 FQNEAQ (reference sequence). This CDR3 comprises 15 residues. V shed 3 bases and J shed 0 bases, with 9 bases lying between them.

V is TRBV2 and J is TRBJ2-5; maybe TRBD2 (5 bases). The CDR3 runs to 14 residues. V lost 6 bases to trimming and J lost 4 bases, with 15 bases between them. The V gene's germline CDR1 is SNHLY and CDR2 FYNNEI. CDR3 protein: CASRPEPGGETQYF. The CDR3 nucleotides are TGTGCCAGCAGGCCAGAACCTGGAGGAGAGACCCAGTACTTC.

This rearrangement joins TRBV4-2 to TRBJ2-4, with D perhaps assigned TRBD1 or TRBD2 (5 bases each). The CDR3 covers 15 residues. Per germline, CDR1 LGHNA and CDR2 YNFKEQ. The V gene lost 0 bases and the J gene lost 7 bases, with 13 bases spanning the gap. As DNA, the CDR3 is TGTGCCAGCAGCCAAGATGAGGGGAAAAGGAACATTCAGTACTTC. Protein sequence: CASSQDEGKRNIQYF.

V is TRBV9 and J is TRBJ2-7; TRBD2 matches at 12 bases. The CDR3 loop spans 15 amino acids. CDR1 is SGDLS, CDR2 YYNGEE, per germline. The V segment lost 4 bases and the J segment 3 bases; nucleotides outside the gene matches: 5. CDR3: CASSPMGLAGYEQYF. CDR3 sequence (DNA): TGTGCCAGCAGCCCTATGGGACTAGCGGGCTACGAGCAGTACTTC.

V gene TRBV5-6 combines with J gene TRBJ2-3; maybe TRBD2 (5 bases). This CDR3 has 17 residues. The V gene's germline CDR1 is SGHDT and CDR2 YYEEEE. Trimming shortened V by 1 base and J by 4 bases, and 19 bases separated the two germline ends. As DNA, the CDR3 is TGTGCCAGCAGCTTGTTTTGGATCTCCACCGGGGCAGATACGCAGTATTTT. Protein sequence: CASSLFWISTGADTQYF.

This chain links TRBV4-1 with TRBJ1-3, with 8 bases matching TRBD1. Germline assignment: CDR1 MGHRA and CDR2 YSYEKL. The CDR3 is 19 amino acids. Losses at the gene ends were 3 bases for V and 0 bases for J; bases not matched to a gene: 13. CDR3 DNA sequence: TGCGCCAGCAGCCAGATGAGGGCAGGGGGCCTCTACTCTGGAAACACCATATATTTT. Translated: CASSQMRAGGLYSGNTIYF.

The chain recombines TRBV5-1 with TRBJ1-1; weak D call: TRBD1 (6 bases). The CDR3 is 14 residues long. In germline, CDR1 is SGHRS, CDR2 YFSETQ. Deletions cut 2 bases from V and 6 bases from J, with 14 bases between. Written as DNA, the CDR3 is TGCGCCAGCAGCTTTCGGGGGGCTAGGGCTGAAGCTTTCTTT. This encodes CASSFRGARAEAFF.

V and J are TRBV25-1 and TRBJ1-2; possible D gene TRBD1, 6 bases. V lost 8 bases, J lost 8 bases, and 21 bases lay in between. The CDR3 is made up of 14 amino acids. In germline, CDR1 is MGHDK, CDR2 SYGVNS. This CDR3 is CASSRLTGNEGYTF. The CDR3 DNA is TGTGCCAGCTCCCGACTCACAGGGAATGAGGGCTACACCTTC.

CDR3 residues: CASSVAIDSGNTIYF. As DNA, the CDR3 is TGTGCCAGCAGCGTAGCTATAGACTCTGGAAACACCATATATTTT. The chain recombines TRBV9 with TRBJ1-3; no definite D call. The CDR3 extends over 15 amino acids. Per the germline V gene, CDR1 is SGDLS and CDR2 is YYNGEE. V lost 0 bases, J lost 0 bases, and 7 bases lay in between.

This clone was observed a handful of times. The rearrangement uses TRBV6-1 and TRBJ1-6, with 9 bases fitting TRBD1. V lost 6 bases and J lost 6; bases outside the gene matches: 6. CDR1 is MNHNS, CDR2 SASEGT, per germline. CDR3 length: 15 residues. CDR3 DNA: TGTGCCAGCAGGCCTCCGGGACAGGGTAATTCACCCCTCCACTTT. Translation gives CASRPPGQGNSPLHF.

The genes are TRBV4-1 and TRBJ1-6; the D is unclear. The CDR3 is made up of 16 amino acids. The V end was cut by 1 base, the J end by 7 bases, with 14 bases between. From germline, CDR1 is MGHRA and CDR2 YSYEKL. CDR3 nucleotide sequence: TGCGCCAGCAGCCAAGGAGGTCCAGTGGCCAATTCACCCCTCCACTTT. Translated: CASSQGGPVANSPLHF.

This chain joins TRBV6-7 and TRBJ2-7; the D gene could be TRBD1 or TRBD2 (5 bases each). TRBV6-7 is noted as an ORF with a role that remains uncertain. V shed 6 bases and J shed 5 bases, with 17 bases lying between them. The CDR3 is 14 residues long. The CDR3 spells CASSLPGPEHEQYF. CDR3 bases: TGTGCCAGCAGCTTGCCGGGACCAGAACACGAGCAGTACTTC.